A selection of T cell receptor beta chains follows, all from one sample in a study of blood T cell repertoires in COVID-19. Sequencing used immunoSEQ multiplex PCR; TCRdb keeps in-frame clones, though not all of them. The sample consists of about 220,000 clones, 80% to 85% of them appearing once. Sequencing used peripheral blood. These receptors originate from a woman aged 60-75 years with acute or convalescent COVID-19. Each CDR3 is given with its conserved first and last residue. The D gene is left open where the match is weak. The size field is filled for only some rows; it gives once, few, many or a size class.

D gene: NA; J gene: TRBJ2-1; clone size: NA; V gene: TRBV20-1; CDR3 DNA: TGCAGTGCTAGATCGGGTCATGAGCAGTTCTTC; CDR3 protein: CSARSGHEQFF
D gene: NA; J gene: TRBJ1-5; clone size: once; V gene: TRBV6-5; CDR3 DNA: TGTGCCAGCATAATGGGGACACAAAGCAATCAGCCCCAGCATTTT; CDR3 protein: CASIMGTQSNQPQHF
D gene: TRBD2; J gene: TRBJ2-2; clone size: NA; V gene: TRBV10-3; CDR3 DNA: TGTGCCACGACCAGACTAGCGGGGAACACCGGGGAGCTGTTTTTT; CDR3 protein: CATTRLAGNTGELFF
D gene: NA; J gene: TRBJ1-3; clone size: NA; V gene: TRBV9; CDR3 DNA: TGTGCCAGCAGCGTTCAGGGGAGCTCTGGAAACACCATATATTTT; CDR3 protein: CASSVQGSSGNTIYF
D gene: NA; J gene: TRBJ2-2; clone size: NA; V gene: TRBV7-3; CDR3 DNA: TGTGCCAGCAGCCTCGGGGGGAACACCGGGGAGCTGTTTTTT; CDR3 protein: CASSLGGNTGELFF
D gene: TRBD1; J gene: TRBJ2-1; clone size: few; V gene: TRBV5-4; CDR3 DNA: TGTGCCAGCAGCAAAGGACAGGACAATGAGCAGTTCTTC; CDR3 protein: CASSKGQDNEQFF
D gene: TRBD1; J gene: TRBJ1-2; clone size: NA; V gene: TRBV12-5; CDR3 DNA: TGTGCTAGTGCCAAACAGGGGGCTGATGGCTACACCTTC; CDR3 protein: CASAKQGADGYTF
D gene: NA; J gene: TRBJ1-4; clone size: NA; V gene: TRBV20-1; CDR3 DNA: TGCAGTGCTAGTCAGAGGCAGCCAACTAATGAAAAACTGTTTTTT; CDR3 protein: CSASQRQPTNEKLFF
D gene: NA; J gene: TRBJ1-5; clone size: once; V gene: TRBV6-2/TRBV6-3; CDR3 DNA: TGTGCCAGCAGTTATAGGGGCAGGGCGAGCAATCAGCCCCAGCATTTT; CDR3 protein: CASSYRGRASNQPQHF
D gene: NA; J gene: TRBJ2-4; clone size: NA; V gene: TRBV3-1/TRBV3-2; CDR3 DNA: TGTGCCAGCAGCCAAGGAACAGCGGCCCTTAGAGGCATTCAGTACTTC; CDR3 protein: CASSQGTAALRGIQYF
D gene: TRBD1; J gene: TRBJ1-1; clone size: NA; V gene: TRBV5-1; CDR3 DNA: TGCGCCAGCAGCTTGCTGCCAGGGGGCTTTTACACTGAAGCTTTCTTT; CDR3 protein: CASSLLPGGFYTEAFF
D gene: NA; J gene: TRBJ1-1; clone size: once; V gene: TRBV4-2; CDR3 DNA: TGTGCCAGCAGCCAAGGACGGGGACACGCGAACACTGAAGCTTTCTTT; CDR3 protein: CASSQGRGHANTEAFF
D gene: NA; J gene: TRBJ1-2; clone size: NA; V gene: TRBV5-1; CDR3 DNA: TGCGCCAGCAGCCCGTTAAGGGGCGGCTACACCTTC; CDR3 protein: CASSPLRGGYTF
D gene: NA; J gene: TRBJ1-2; clone size: NA; V gene: TRBV19; CDR3 DNA: TGTGCCAGTAGTACCTCGGGGGGGAGACCTAACTATGGCTACACCTTC; CDR3 protein: CASSTSGGRPNYGYTF
D gene: TRBD1; J gene: TRBJ1-2; clone size: NA; V gene: TRBV9; CDR3 DNA: TGTGCCAGCAGTCCCGGGACAGGGGGCGGTGGCTACACCTTC; CDR3 protein: CASSPGTGGGGYTF
D gene: NA; J gene: TRBJ2-5; clone size: NA; V gene: TRBV3-1/TRBV3-2; CDR3 DNA: TGTGCCAGCAGCCAAGATGTTTTGAGGGGGAACGGAGAGACCCAGTACTTC; CDR3 protein: CASSQDVLRGNGETQYF
D gene: TRBD1; J gene: TRBJ1-4; clone size: NA; V gene: TRBV6-5; CDR3 DNA: TGTGCCAGCAGTTACGGGGCCAGGGGGAATGAAAAACTGTTTTTT; CDR3 protein: CASSYGARGNEKLFF
D gene: NA; J gene: TRBJ2-2; clone size: NA; V gene: TRBV28; CDR3 DNA: TGTGCCAGCAGTTCGTTCGGAAGCGGTTCTTACACCGGGGAGCTGTTTTTT; CDR3 protein: CASSSFGSGSYTGELFF
D gene: TRBD1; J gene: TRBJ2-7; clone size: NA; V gene: TRBV28; CDR3 DNA: TGTGCCAGCAGAGGACAGGGTGGATTTGTCGAGCAGTACTTC; CDR3 protein: CASRGQGGFVEQYF
D gene: NA; J gene: TRBJ2-7; clone size: NA; V gene: TRBV5-4; CDR3 DNA: TGTGCCAGCAGCTCGGGGGGCGACTCGTTTGAGCAGTACTTC; CDR3 protein: CASSSGGDSFEQYF
D gene: NA; J gene: TRBJ1-5; clone size: NA; V gene: TRBV10-3; CDR3 DNA: TGTGCCATCAGTGAGAGTCCCTCAGGAAGCAATCAGCCCCAGCATTTT; CDR3 protein: CAISESPSGSNQPQHF
D gene: NA; J gene: TRBJ2-7; clone size: NA; V gene: TRBV5-6; CDR3 DNA: TGTGCCAGCAGCGGAACGGACTGGGAGCAGTACTTC; CDR3 protein: CASSGTDWEQYF
D gene: NA; J gene: TRBJ2-3; clone size: NA; V gene: TRBV13; CDR3 DNA: TGTGCCAGCAGCTTGACTAGGGGTAGTCAAGTTTACACAGATACGCAGTATTTT; CDR3 protein: CASSLTRGSQVYTDTQYF
D gene: TRBD1; J gene: TRBJ2-5; clone size: NA; V gene: TRBV5-1; CDR3 DNA: TGCGCCAGCAGCTTGGCCGGCAGGGGGCGCCTTGAGACCCAGTACTTC; CDR3 protein: CASSLAGRGRLETQYF
D gene: TRBD1; J gene: TRBJ1-2; clone size: NA; V gene: TRBV4-2; CDR3 DNA: TGTGCCAGCAGCCAAGACAGGGGGCCCTATGGCTACACCTTC; CDR3 protein: CASSQDRGPYGYTF
D gene: NA; J gene: TRBJ1-1; clone size: NA; V gene: TRBV5-6; CDR3 DNA: TGTGCCAGCAGAGACGGGGGATTTTCGAACACTGAAGCTTTCTTT; CDR3 protein: CASRDGGFSNTEAFF
D gene: TRBD2; J gene: TRBJ2-2; clone size: once; V gene: TRBV14; CDR3 DNA: TGTGCCAGCAGCTTAAGACGGGGGGGTGCCACCGGGGAGCTGTTTTTT; CDR3 protein: CASSLRRGGATGELFF
D gene: NA; J gene: TRBJ2-7; clone size: few; V gene: TRBV6-1; CDR3 DNA: TGTGCCAGCAGTGACAGGGGACCCTACGAGCAGTACTTC; CDR3 protein: CASSDRGPYEQYF
D gene: NA; J gene: TRBJ2-3; clone size: once; V gene: TRBV15; CDR3 DNA: TGTGCCACCAGCCAGGGAGGTTCGCACGGCACAGATACGCAGTATTTT; CDR3 protein: CATSQGGSHGTDTQYF
D gene: TRBD2; J gene: TRBJ2-5; clone size: NA; V gene: TRBV20-1; CDR3 DNA: TGCAGTGCTAGTCCGGCCTGGGAGCGGGGGGGCCGGGAGACCCAGTACTTC; CDR3 protein: CSASPAWERGGRETQYF
D gene: TRBD1; J gene: TRBJ1-1; clone size: NA; V gene: TRBV18; CDR3 DNA: TGTGCCAGCTCACGGGACAGGGGGCGAACTTTTACTGAAGCTTTCTTT; CDR3 protein: CASSRDRGRTFTEAFF
D gene: TRBD2; J gene: TRBJ2-7; clone size: NA; V gene: TRBV2; CDR3 DNA: TGTGCCAGCAGTGGACTAGCTGGTACCGAGCAGTACTTC; CDR3 protein: CASSGLAGTEQYF
D gene: TRBD1; J gene: TRBJ1-5; clone size: NA; V gene: TRBV6-6; CDR3 DNA: TGTGCCAGCAGGGGGACAGGGGGCTCTCAGCCCCAGCATTTT; CDR3 protein: CASRGTGGSQPQHF
D gene: NA; J gene: TRBJ2-1; clone size: NA; V gene: TRBV7-2; CDR3 DNA: TGTGCCAGCACCGTAGGGGGTGCTTCACCCAATGAGCAGTTCTTC; CDR3 protein: CASTVGGASPNEQFF
D gene: NA; J gene: TRBJ1-2; clone size: NA; V gene: TRBV7-9; CDR3 DNA: TGTGCCAGCACCCCTTTTCGGGATGAGAACTATGGCTACACCTTC; CDR3 protein: CASTPFRDENYGYTF
D gene: TRBD1; J gene: TRBJ1-4; clone size: NA; V gene: TRBV4-1; CDR3 DNA: TGCGCCAGCAGCCAAGATCTTTGGCAGGGGGCCCTTTCGGATGAAAAACTGTTTTTT; CDR3 protein: CASSQDLWQGALSDEKLFF
D gene: NA; J gene: TRBJ1-1; clone size: NA; V gene: TRBV11-3; CDR3 DNA: TGTGCCAGCAGCGCAGGGGACAAACCGAACACTGAAGCTTTCTTT; CDR3 protein: CASSAGDKPNTEAFF
D gene: TRBD2; J gene: TRBJ2-7; clone size: once; V gene: TRBV7-2; CDR3 DNA: TGTGCCAGCAGCTTAGCGGGGGGGACCTCCTACGAGCAGTACTTC; CDR3 protein: CASSLAGGTSYEQYF
D gene: NA; J gene: TRBJ1-1; clone size: NA; V gene: TRBV5-1; CDR3 DNA: TGCGCCAGCAGCTCGGGACTCTTGAACACTGAAGCTTTCTTT; CDR3 protein: CASSSGLLNTEAFF
D gene: NA; J gene: TRBJ1-2; clone size: once; V gene: TRBV19; CDR3 DNA: TGTGCCAGTAGTACCCTCCCGTATGGCTACACCTTC; CDR3 protein: CASSTLPYGYTF
D gene: NA; J gene: TRBJ1-2; clone size: NA; V gene: TRBV28; CDR3 DNA: TGTGCCAGCTCGGACAGATCATATGGCTACACCTTC; CDR3 protein: CASSDRSYGYTF
D gene: TRBD1; J gene: TRBJ1-1; clone size: NA; V gene: TRBV4-2; CDR3 DNA: TGTGCCAGCAGCCAAGATCCCCTCCAGGGGGCGACTGAAGCTTTCTTT; CDR3 protein: CASSQDPLQGATEAFF
D gene: TRBD1; J gene: TRBJ1-1; clone size: NA; V gene: TRBV28; CDR3 DNA: TGTGCCAGCAGTGTCAGGGGGGAAGCTTTCTTT; CDR3 protein: CASSVRGEAFF
D gene: NA; J gene: TRBJ1-2; clone size: NA; V gene: TRBV15; CDR3 DNA: TGTGCCACCAGCAGAGATCCGGGAGGCCTTAACTATGGCTACACCTTC; CDR3 protein: CATSRDPGGLNYGYTF
D gene: NA; J gene: TRBJ2-3; clone size: NA; V gene: TRBV5-3; CDR3 DNA: TGTGCCAGAAGAATTAACAGGGGCACAGATACGCAGTATTTT; CDR3 protein: CARRINRGTDTQYF
D gene: TRBD1; J gene: TRBJ1-1; clone size: NA; V gene: TRBV29-1; CDR3 DNA: TGCAGCGTTCGACAGGGCGCCACTGAAGCTTTCTTT; CDR3 protein: CSVRQGATEAFF